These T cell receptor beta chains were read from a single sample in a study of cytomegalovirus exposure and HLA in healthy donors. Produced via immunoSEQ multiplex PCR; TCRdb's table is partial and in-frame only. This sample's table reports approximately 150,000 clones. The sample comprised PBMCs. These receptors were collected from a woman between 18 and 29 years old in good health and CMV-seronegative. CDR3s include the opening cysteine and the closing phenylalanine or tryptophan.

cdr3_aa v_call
CASTIKFF TRBV2
CASSQLPSGRYTQYF TRBV4-1
CASSLGGSAYGYTF TRBV27
CASRGGLAGEQYF TRBV2
CASSSGTSGYNEQFF TRBV7-9
CASSSNNEKLFF TRBV7-8
CASSAGPREAGNTIYF TRBV7-9
CASSLSTVHEQFF TRBV27
CASSVPGGANQPQHF TRBV2
CAISVGTGGLSEQYF TRBV10-3
CASSPDNGQGYGYTF TRBV5-1
CASSAILAGGGETQYF TRBV10-2
CASSRGSNEKLFF TRBV6-1
CAWRSQIFNEKLFF TRBV30
CASRPQGTGNTIYF TRBV9
CASSWLAGAYNEQFF TRBV27
CASSYSHLEFVYGYTF TRBV6-6
CAWSDFGNTEAFF TRBV30
CASSLAGASGNTIYF TRBV5-1
CASSLRGGTNEQFF TRBV7-9
CASPPGRDYEQYF TRBV9
CASSEVVKSSYNSPLHF TRBV6-1
CASSGVSGGYTF TRBV2
CASSQTGTGGETQYF TRBV7-3